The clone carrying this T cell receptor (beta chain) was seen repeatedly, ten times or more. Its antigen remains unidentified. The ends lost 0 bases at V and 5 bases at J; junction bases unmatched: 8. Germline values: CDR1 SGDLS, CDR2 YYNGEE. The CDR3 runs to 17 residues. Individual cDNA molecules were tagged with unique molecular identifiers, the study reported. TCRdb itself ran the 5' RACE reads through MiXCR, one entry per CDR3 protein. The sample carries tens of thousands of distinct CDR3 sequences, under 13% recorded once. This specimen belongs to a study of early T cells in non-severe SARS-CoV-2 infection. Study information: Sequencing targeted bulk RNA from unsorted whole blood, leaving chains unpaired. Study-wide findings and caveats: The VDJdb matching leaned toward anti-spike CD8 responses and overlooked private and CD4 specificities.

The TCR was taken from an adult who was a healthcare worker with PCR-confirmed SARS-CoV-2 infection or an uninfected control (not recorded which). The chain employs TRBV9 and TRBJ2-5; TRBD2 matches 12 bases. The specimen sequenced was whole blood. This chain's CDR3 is CASSVDLAGGPLETQYF. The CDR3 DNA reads TGTGCCAGCAGCGTAGATCTAGCGGGAGGGCCGCTGGAGACCCAGTACTTC.